These T cell receptor beta chains were read from a single sample in a study of blood T cell repertoires in COVID-19. Here immunoSEQ multiplex PCR was the method, and the copy in TCRdb shows in-frame clones only, minus some. The sample carries about 88,000 clones, over 70% recorded once. Sequenced material: peripheral blood. These receptor sequences come from a man older than 75 with acute or convalescent COVID-19. Each CDR3 is given with its conserved first and last residue. D genes are given only for firm matches. For some rows the clone size is stated as once, few or many, or as a class when expanded; others skip it.

d_gene,v_gene,j_gene,abundance,CDR3nt,CDR3aa
.,TRBV15,TRBJ2-3,.,TGTGCCACCAGCAGAGATTCGGGGAGCCCACTGTCAGATACGCAGTATTTT,CATSRDSGSPLSDTQYF
.,TRBV18,TRBJ1-1,.,TGTGCCAGCTCACCACTAACTGATCCTGAAGCTTTCTTT,CASSPLTDPEAFF
TRBD2,TRBV19,TRBJ2-1,.,TGTGCCATTAACAACACGGCGGGGGGTGCGGCCCCCTACAATGAGCAGTTCTTC,CAINNTAGGAAPYNEQFF
TRBD2,TRBV7-8,TRBJ2-1,.,TGTGCCAGCAGCTTAGGAGGACTAGCGGGGGGCAATGAGCAGTTCTTC,CASSLGGLAGGNEQFF
TRBD1,TRBV25-1,TRBJ1-2,.,TGTGCCAGCAGTGGACAGGGATATGGCTACACCTTC,CASSGQGYGYTF
TRBD1,TRBV7-9,TRBJ1-1,.,TGTGCCAGCAGCTTAATTACAGGGGTAAACACTGAAGCTTTCTTT,CASSLITGVNTEAFF
.,TRBV7-8,TRBJ2-5,.,TGTGCCAGCAGCTTAGGCTCGGGGAGAGGAGAGACCCAGTACTTC,CASSLGSGRGETQYF
.,TRBV11-2,TRBJ1-6,once,TGTGCCAGCACCCCCCCAGGGGAGGGTTCACCCCTCCACTTT,CASTPPGEGSPLHF
TRBD1,TRBV10-3,TRBJ2-5,.,TGTGCCATCAGTCCACAGGGGGAGCCCCGGGAGACCCAGTACTTC,CAISPQGEPRETQYF
.,TRBV11-2,TRBJ2-7,.,TGTGCCAGCAGCTTTCGGGACTCCTACGAGCAGTACTTC,CASSFRDSYEQYF
TRBD2,TRBV6-6,TRBJ2-1,once,TGTGCCAGCAGTCCCAGCGGGGGGGCCTATGAGCAGTTCTTC,CASSPSGGAYEQFF
.,TRBV28,TRBJ2-7,.,TGTGCCAGCAGTTTAGTGCAGTCCTACGAGCAGTACTTC,CASSLVQSYEQYF
.,TRBV6-4,TRBJ2-3,.,TGTGCCAGCAGTGACGAAGCGAATTTAATGGCGGATACGCAGTATTTT,CASSDEANLMADTQYF
TRBD2,TRBV5-4,TRBJ2-5,.,TGTGCCAGCAGCTTGACTAGCGGGAGTCTAGAGACCCAGTACTTC,CASSLTSGSLETQYF
.,TRBV27,TRBJ2-3,.,TGTGCCAGCCGATTGGGGGCCGATACGCAGTATTTT,CASRLGADTQYF
TRBD1,TRBV5-1,TRBJ2-1,.,TGCGCCAGCAGCATCGGGGAGACCAACAGGGGGAACAATGAGCAGTTCTTC,CASSIGETNRGNNEQFF
TRBD1,TRBV27,TRBJ1-2,.,TGTGCCAGCAGTTTATCGATCGACAGGGGGTATGGCTACACCTTC,CASSLSIDRGYGYTF
TRBD1,TRBV6-5,TRBJ1-3,.,TGTGCCAGCAGGGTGACAGGGAAGAGTGGAAACACCATATATTTT,CASRVTGKSGNTIYF
TRBD1,TRBV6-5,TRBJ1-1,.,TGTGCCAGCAGTCCGCTGACAGGGGGGGTAGCTTTCTTT,CASSPLTGGVAFF
TRBD2,TRBV7-8,TRBJ2-1,.,TGTGCCAGCAGCTTATTGGGGGGGACTAGCGGGTACAATGAGCAGTTCTTC,CASSLLGGTSGYNEQFF
TRBD1,TRBV6-2/TRBV6-3,TRBJ1-1,.,TGTGCCAGCAATTACAGGGACAGTACAGCTTTCTTT,CASNYRDSTAFF
.,TRBV7-9,TRBJ2-7,once,TGTGCCAGCAGCCCCGGAGGGAGCGAGCAGTACTTC,CASSPGGSEQYF
.,TRBV14,TRBJ2-7,.,TGTGCCAGCAGCCGTCAACAGGGTTACGAGCAGTACTTC,CASSRQQGYEQYF
.,TRBV21-1,TRBJ2-3,.,TGTGCCAGCAGTAGTAGCGGGGGTGGCACAGATACGCAGTATTTT,CASSSSGGGTDTQYF
TRBD1,TRBV5-4,TRBJ2-2,.,TGTGCCAGCAGCTGGATGGGACAGATGAACACCGGGGAGCTGTTTTTT,CASSWMGQMNTGELFF
.,TRBV2,TRBJ2-5,.,TGTGCCAGCAGTCCAACTAGCCCCCAAGAGACCCAGTACTTC,CASSPTSPQETQYF
TRBD1,TRBV28,TRBJ1-3,.,TGTGCCAGCAGTTCAACAGGGGGTAATGGAAACACCATATATTTT,CASSSTGGNGNTIYF
.,TRBV7-3,TRBJ1-3,.,TGTGCCAGCAGCTCGGACTCCTCTGGAAACACCATATATTTT,CASSSDSSGNTIYF
.,TRBV27,TRBJ2-1,.,TGTGCCAGCAGTTTATCTGCTGACAGCAACTTACCTTACGGTGAGCAGTTCTTC,CASSLSADSNLPYGEQFF
TRBD1,TRBV6-1,TRBJ1-1,.,TGTGCCAGCAGTGACGGGGGACAGGGTTTTGTTACTTTCTTT,CASSDGGQGFVTFF
TRBD1,TRBV29-1,TRBJ1-2,.,TGCAGCGTCCAGGACAGGGGGCAGGGTGGCTACACCTTC,CSVQDRGQGGYTF
TRBD2,TRBV5-1,TRBJ2-5,.,TGCGCCAGCAGCTATGGGAGTCTAGCGGGGGGCCAAGAGACCCAGTACTTC,CASSYGSLAGGQETQYF
.,TRBV6-1,TRBJ1-2,.,TGTGCCAGCAGTGACCAGGGTGGTGGCTACACCTTC,CASSDQGGGYTF
TRBD1,TRBV6-4,TRBJ1-1,.,TGTGCCAGCAGGATACAGGGGGGGAACACTGAAGCTTTCTTT,CASRIQGGNTEAFF
.,TRBV12-3/TRBV12-4,TRBJ1-2,.,TGTGCCAGCAGTTACGACAGCTCCTATGGCTACACCTTC,CASSYDSSYGYTF
.,TRBV18,TRBJ1-2,.,TGTGCCAGCTCACCCCGACAGGAGGCTAACTATGGCTACACCTTC,CASSPRQEANYGYTF
TRBD1,TRBV5-1,TRBJ2-3,.,TGCGCCAGCAGCCAGACAGGGCCAGATACGCAGTATTTT,CASSQTGPDTQYF
TRBD1,TRBV7-3,TRBJ2-2,.,TGTGCCAGCAGCTGGGGACAGGCCGGCACCGGGGAGCTGTTTTTT,CASSWGQAGTGELFF
.,TRBV13,TRBJ1-2,.,TGTGCCAGCAGCCCTAGAGGGATTACTGGCTACACCTTC,CASSPRGITGYTF
TRBD1,TRBV7-6,TRBJ2-1,.,TGTGCCAGCAGCCACCGTCAGGGGGCGGGGTACAATGAGCAGTTCTTC,CASSHRQGAGYNEQFF
TRBD1,TRBV18,TRBJ1-5,.,TGTGCCAGCTCGGCCACAGGGGATCAGCCCCAGCATTTT,CASSATGDQPQHF
TRBD2,TRBV6-1,TRBJ2-1,once,TGTGCCAGCAGTGAAAAGCGGGGCAACTCCTACAATGAGCAGTTCTTC,CASSEKRGNSYNEQFF
TRBD1,TRBV6-1,TRBJ1-4,few,TGTGCCAGCAGTGAAGGAATGGCAGGGGGATTTGAAAAACTGTTTTTT,CASSEGMAGGFEKLFF
.,TRBV12-5,TRBJ2-7,.,TGTGCTAGTGGCCCGGGGGGCCCGACGCCGCTCTACGAGCAGTACTTC,CASGPGGPTPLYEQYF
.,TRBV6-1,TRBJ1-6,.,TGTGCCAGCAGTGAAGCGCTACGTTCACCCCTCCACTTT,CASSEALRSPLHF
.,TRBV3-1/TRBV3-2,TRBJ1-1,.,TGTGCCAGCAGCCAAGGGGGCAAATCGGTGGGCGAAGCTTTCTTT,CASSQGGKSVGEAFF
.,TRBV14,TRBJ2-7,.,TGTGCCAGCAGCCCATCCTACGAGCAGTACTTC,CASSPSYEQYF
.,TRBV5-4,TRBJ2-2,few,TGTGCCAGCAGCCTGCGGACTGCCCCGAACACCGGGGAGCTGTTTTTT,CASSLRTAPNTGELFF
TRBD1,TRBV19,TRBJ1-1,.,TGTGCCAGTAGACAGACAGGGTCCGGCACTGAAGCTTTCTTT,CASRQTGSGTEAFF
TRBD1,TRBV6-5,TRBJ2-7,.,TGTGCCAGCAGTCCGGGACAGACGTTCTACGAGCAGTACTTC,CASSPGQTFYEQYF
TRBD1,TRBV10-3,TRBJ1-1,once,TGTGCCATCAGGTTGACAGGGGAGAGCACTGAAGCTTTCTTT,CAIRLTGESTEAFF
.,TRBV9,TRBJ1-4,.,TGTGCCAGCAGCCCCGGAGGGCAGGAAGGGGAAAAACTGTTTTTT,CASSPGGQEGEKLFF
.,TRBV30,TRBJ2-1,few,TGTGCCTGGAGCCCACGGGACAATGAGCAGTTCTTC,CAWSPRDNEQFF
.,TRBV7-2,TRBJ1-1,.,TGTGCCAGCAGCTTAGATGCAGGGAACACTGAAGCTTTCTTT,CASSLDAGNTEAFF
TRBD2,TRBV2,TRBJ2-1,.,TGTGCCAGCAGGAGCGGGGGGGAAAATGAGCAGTTCTTC,CASRSGGENEQFF